A selection of T cell receptor beta chains follows, all from one sample in a study of OX40 agonist ivuxolimab in advanced cancers. Using immunoSEQ multiplex PCR, the repertoire was profiled, and TCRdb retains in-frame clones only, with some absent. The sample records 50,000 to 65,000 clones, around 81% being singletons. Sample: CD4+ or CD8+ T cells sorted from blood, taken in a trial of the OX40 agonist ivuxolimab. Receptors were obtained from an adult with an advanced solid tumor such as melanoma, head and neck, liver or kidney cancer. Both conserved end residues are part of each CDR3.

v_call,j_call,cdr3_aa
TRBV4-1,TRBJ2-5,CASRPDSTQETQYF
TRBV4-1,TRBJ1-1,CASSQDRGSTEAFF
TRBV2,TRBJ2-7,CAIGRGEQYF
TRBV5-1,TRBJ1-2,CASSYDRADGYTF
TRBV5-1,TRBJ1-6,CASSPRQFNSPLHF
TRBV11-2,TRBJ1-1,CASSLVGGAVNTEAFF
TRBV4-3,TRBJ2-1,CASSPDRGHEQFF
TRBV6-5,TRBJ2-5,CASSYASPGKQETQYF
TRBV29-1,TRBJ2-5,CSALVGGETQYF
TRBV2,TRBJ2-7,CASSRSWEQYF
TRBV6-6,TRBJ2-2,CASRYTGELFF
TRBV12-2,TRBJ2-2,CASRLLGGLRGELFF
TRBV5-1,TRBJ1-2,CASSSGGAGYTF
TRBV10-3,TRBJ1-2,CAISESAGNYGYTF
TRBV14,TRBJ2-7,CASSQDSYEQYF
TRBV29-1,TRBJ1-1,CSVLDRMNTEAFF
TRBV19,TRBJ1-5,CASMSGTGINQPQHF
TRBV6-5,TRBJ2-3,CASSYSTERDTQYF
TRBV29-1,TRBJ1-1,CSVGFQGRNTEAFF
TRBV19,TRBJ1-3,CASSSNRDGGNTIYF
TRBV15,TRBJ2-7,CATSREGQTLYEQYF
TRBV30,TRBJ1-2,CAWSVNRNYGYTF
TRBV5-1,TRBJ1-2,CASSLGAGGSYGYTF
TRBV4-3,TRBJ1-2,CASSQEHHRLGYGYTF
TRBV19,TRBJ2-7,CASSLGPPGLAGASSYEQYF
TRBV6-5,TRBJ1-2,CASTRRGGGYGYTF
TRBV7-2,TRBJ1-4,CASSLGDAQRSEKLFF
TRBV6-5,TRBJ2-5,CASSYSLAGAVETQYF
TRBV6-1,TRBJ2-5,CASRFEGVRSETQYF
TRBV6-6,TRBJ1-6,CASSYPEGGYNTPLHF
TRBV27,TRBJ2-1,CASSRDGSSYNEQFF
TRBV7-2,TRBJ2-7,CASSLEWGASYEQYF
TRBV5-6,TRBJ2-5,CASSPGTEETQYF
TRBV6-1,TRBJ2-7,CASTKDRGRRDEQYF
TRBV18,TRBJ1-3,CASSPRVTVGKPPAGNTIYF
TRBV4-2,TRBJ2-7,CASSQEGVTGQGQYF
TRBV7-6,TRBJ2-1,CASSGDREQFF
TRBV10-1,TRBJ1-1,CASSEKMNTEAFF
TRBV15,TRBJ1-1,CATSRDPGITEAFF
TRBV2,TRBJ1-4,CASSVQGEKLFF
TRBV9,TRBJ2-5,CASSVDVRSETQYF
TRBV28,TRBJ1-1,CASSFGQGSSKAFF
TRBV11-1,TRBJ2-5,CASSLTVIETQYF
TRBV7-9,TRBJ1-4,CASSLALGQGEKLFF
TRBV10-3,TRBJ2-3,CAILASSTDTQYF
TRBV27,TRBJ2-3,CASSYGVRGTDTQYF
TRBV7-2,TRBJ1-6,CASSLSRLRGYSPLHF
TRBV5-4,TRBJ2-5,CASIRSGGPQETQYF
TRBV7-9,TRBJ1-1,CASSLQGGGDTEAFF
TRBV5-1,TRBJ1-2,CASSWTGTGGTSGYTF
TRBV28,TRBJ2-1,CASTSQYNEQFF
TRBV5-5,TRBJ1-3,CASSRDVGNTIYF
TRBV6-1,TRBJ1-2,CAAHRGAFYGYTF
TRBV9,TRBJ1-4,CASSVTGTPNEKLFF